What follows are 17 T cell receptor beta chains derived from one specimen sequenced in a study of human T cells and chemical hapten exposure. TCRdb analysed the RACE reads with MiXCR anew, one entry per CDR3 protein. The sample consists of some 54,000 distinct CDR3 sequences, 9.5% to 10% of them appearing once. Time point: patch test 2, 6 weeks after DPC sensitization. The treatment here: therapeutic diphenylcyclopropenone sensitization with weekly scalp DPC. The starting material was whole blood, obtained in connection with sensitization to the hapten diphenylcyclopropenone (DPC). The receptors derive from a woman in her forties or fifties with alopecia areata. Some clones in this sample may be carry-over from other donors' samples.

This chain links TRBV14 with TRBJ2-1, with D perhaps matching TRBD1 (6 bases). Germline CDR1 reads SGHDN; CDR2 reads FVKESK. The CDR3 spans 13 residues. The ends were cut back, 3 bases at V and 6 bases at J, with 9 bases in the middle. CDR3 sequence: CASSQLTGNEQFF. CDR3 bases: TGTGCCAGCAGCCAGTTGACAGGCAATGAGCAGTTCTTC.

This clonotype was seen a handful of times. The rearrangement uses TRBV4-2 and TRBJ1-1; D gene uncertain. The V end was cut by 0 bases, the J end by 8 bases, with 13 bases between. There are 14 residues in the CDR3. From germline, CDR1 is LGHNA and CDR2 YNFKEQ. CDR3 region: CASSQELWAGEAFF. The CDR3 nucleotides read TGTGCCAGCAGCCAAGAGTTATGGGCAGGCGAAGCTTTCTTT.

This clonotype was detected only a few times. The rearrangement joins TRBV18 to TRBJ1-1; the D is unclear. V dropped 0 bases and J dropped 4 bases, with 6 bases sitting between them. The germline V gene has CDR1 KGHSH and CDR2 LQKENI. The CDR3 covers 13 residues. CDR3 residues: CASSPPGRTEAFF. DNA of the CDR3: TGTGCCAGCTCACCACCAGGGCGCACTGAAGCTTTCTTT.

The rearrangement uses TRBV12-3 or TRBV12-4 and TRBJ2-3; 9 bases are a match to TRBD2. Germline trimming cut 8 bases from V and 3 bases from J; bases unmatched to any gene: 12. The CDR3 is made up of 16 amino acids. CDR3 DNA: TGTGCCAGCTTTTCATCTAGCGGGGTCGGTACAGATACGCAGTATTTT. Translation gives CASFSSSGVGTDTQYF.

V gene TRBV6-1 combines with J gene TRBJ2-7; 9 bases match TRBD2. The germline CDR1 and CDR2 sequences are MNHNS and SASEGT. The CDR3 is 18 amino acids. Trimming at V came to 1 base and at J to 0 bases, leaving 10 bases not matched to a gene. The CDR3 DNA sequence: TGTGCCAGCAGTGAAGGCCCTGCGGCGGGGGGGAGCTCCTACGAGCAGTACTTC. It yields the protein CASSEGPAAGGSSYEQYF.

V usage is TRBV9 and J usage is TRBJ2-5, with D possibly TRBD1 on 5 matching bases. The CDR3 spans 14 residues. CDR1 is SGDLS, CDR2 YYNGEE, per germline. Trimming took 0 bases from V and 2 from J, leaving 8 bases between them. The CDR3 nucleotides are TGTGCCAGCAGCGTAGCGACAGTTCAAGAGACCCAGTACTTC. It is translated as CASSVATVQETQYF.

This clonotype was counted between two and nine times. This chain uses TRBV11-2 with TRBJ2-4; D is undetermined. Trimming left V 2 bases short and J 4 bases short, with 9 bases between. CDR3 length equals 14 residues. Germline lookup yields CDR1 SGHAT and CDR2 FQNNGV. The CDR3 coding sequence is TGTGCCAGCAGCTTAATTCGGTCGAAAAACATTCAGTACTTC. This gives the protein CASSLIRSKNIQYF.

This clonotype was observed a handful of times. The gene calls are TRBV7-6 and TRBJ2-7; D is unclear. V lost 1 base and J 7 bases, leaving 14 bases between the germline ends. The germline gives CDR1 SGHVS, CDR2 FNYEAQ. CDR3 length: 14 amino acids. CDR3 sequence: CASSLEGNPAEQYF. The CDR3 nucleotides are TGTGCCAGCAGCTTAGAGGGCAACCCCGCAGAGCAGTACTTC.

This clonotype was picked up many times. The rearrangement links TRBV6-5 to TRBJ1-1; D gene unclear. The CDR3 covers 13 residues. V lost 7 bases, J lost 0 bases, and 9 bases lay in between. Germline V gene lookup returns CDR1 MNHEY and CDR2 SVGAGI. CDR3 bases: TGTGCCAGCAAGGAGGTTTTGAACACTGAAGCTTTCTTT. Protein: CASKEVLNTEAFF.

This clonotype was seen many times. The chain carries TRBV28 and TRBJ2-1; TRBD2 is a possible D gene (5 bases). Per germline, CDR1 MDHEN and CDR2 SYDVKM. This CDR3 spans 16 amino acids. Trimming took off 5 bases at V and 2 bases at J, with 16 bases between the two ends. The CDR3 DNA reads as TGTGCCAGCAGTCTCTTCCCTAGCCGCACCTACAATGAGCAGTTCTTC. Protein: CASSLFPSRTYNEQFF.

This clonotype was recorded many times. The gene calls are TRBV12-3 or TRBV12-4 and TRBJ1-4, with no clear D. The CDR3 extends over 14 amino acids. V was shortened by 4 bases and J by 5 bases, with 11 bases between the two germline ends. CDR3 loop: CASSSRGRNEKLFF. CDR3 nucleotides: TGTGCCAGCAGTTCACGTGGACGCAATGAAAAACTGTTTTTT.

The rearrangement links TRBV12-5 to TRBJ2-3; D is ambiguous. This CDR3 is 15 amino acids long. Trimming removed 1 base from V and 1 base from J, with 9 bases in between. Germline loops: CDR1 LGHNT, CDR2 FRNRAP. This chain's CDR3 is CASGLGSLGTDTQYF. The CDR3 DNA reads TGTGCTAGTGGTTTGGGTTCCTTGGGCACAGATACGCAGTATTTT.

The rearrangement joins TRBV6-1 to TRBJ2-7; D not certain. This CDR3 is 13 amino acids long. The V end lost 3 bases, the J end lost 0 bases, and 6 bases lay between the germline ends. CDR1 is MNHNS and CDR2 is SASEGT in the germline V gene. The CDR3 protein is CASSEQISYEQYF. As DNA, the CDR3 is TGTGCCAGCAGTGAGCAGATCTCCTACGAGCAGTACTTC.

J is TRBJ2-7 and V is TRBV2; the D is unclear. Trimming stripped 4 bases from V and 2 bases from J, with 0 bases between. From germline, CDR1 is SNHLY and CDR2 FYNNEI. The CDR3 consists of 10 residues. CDR3 in amino acids: CASSAYEQYF. The CDR3 DNA reads TGTGCCAGCAGTGCCTACGAGCAGTACTTC.

This clonotype has just a few counts. V gene TRBV6-1 combines with J gene TRBJ1-1; perhaps TRBD1 as D (5 bases). V lost 8 bases and J lost 1, with 14 bases in between. In germline, CDR1 is MNHNS, CDR2 SASEGT. The CDR3 is 14 amino acids. The CDR3 reads CASHIGHTNTEAFF. The CDR3 DNA follows: TGTGCCAGCCATATAGGACACACGAACACTGAAGCTTTCTTT.

The chain combines TRBV20-1 with TRBJ1-6; D unclear. The V and J ends lost 6 bases and 0 bases respectively, with 9 bases between them. The CDR3 runs 14 residues. Germline CDR1 is DFQATT and CDR2 is SNEGSKA (reference sequence). CDR3 loop: CSAAHLSYNSPLHF. The CDR3 DNA reads TGCAGTGCCGCTCATCTCTCCTATAATTCACCCCTCCACTTT.

This clonotype appeared many times. The rearrangement uses TRBV20-1 and TRBJ1-1; 11 bases align to TRBD1. V was pared by 0 bases and J by 1 base, with 4 bases of the junction left unmatched. The CDR3 runs 16 residues. CDR1 and CDR2 from the germline V gene are DFQATT and SNEGSKA (reference sequence). The CDR3 region is CSARDHGQGANTEAFF. CDR3 DNA: TGCAGTGCTAGAGATCACGGACAGGGGGCGAACACTGAAGCTTTCTTT.